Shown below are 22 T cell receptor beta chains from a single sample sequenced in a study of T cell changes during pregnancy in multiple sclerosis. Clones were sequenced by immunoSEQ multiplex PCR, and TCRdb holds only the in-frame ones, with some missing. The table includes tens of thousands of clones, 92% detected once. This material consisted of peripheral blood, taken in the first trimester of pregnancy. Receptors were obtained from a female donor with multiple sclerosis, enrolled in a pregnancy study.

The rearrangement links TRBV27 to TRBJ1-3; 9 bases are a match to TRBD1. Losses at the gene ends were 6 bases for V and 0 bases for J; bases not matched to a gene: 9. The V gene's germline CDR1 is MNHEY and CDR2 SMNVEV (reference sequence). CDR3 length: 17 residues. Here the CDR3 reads CASSYRGPAFSGNTIYF. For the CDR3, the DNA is TGTGCCAGCAGCTACAGGGGGCCCGCCTTCTCTGGAAACACCATATATTTT.

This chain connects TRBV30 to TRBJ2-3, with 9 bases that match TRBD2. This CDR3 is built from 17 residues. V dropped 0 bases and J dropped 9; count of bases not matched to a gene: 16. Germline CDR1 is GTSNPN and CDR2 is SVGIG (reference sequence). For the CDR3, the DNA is TGTGCCTGGAGTGTACTCCAGGGCGGGGGGGCCCAAGGCACGCAGTATTTT. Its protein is CAWSVLQGGGAQGTQYF. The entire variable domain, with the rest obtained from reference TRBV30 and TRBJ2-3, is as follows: SQTIHQWPATLVQPVGSPLSLECTVEGTSNPNLYWYRQAAGRGLQLLFYSVGIGQISSEVPQNLSASRPQDRQFILSSKKLLLSDSGFYLCAWSVLQGGGAQGTQYFGPGTRLTVL.

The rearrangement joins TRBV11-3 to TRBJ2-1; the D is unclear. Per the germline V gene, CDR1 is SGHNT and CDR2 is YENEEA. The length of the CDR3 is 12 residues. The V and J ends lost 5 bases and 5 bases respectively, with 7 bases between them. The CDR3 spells CASSVIHNEQFF. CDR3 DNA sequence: TGTGCCAGCAGCGTTATCCACAATGAGCAGTTCTTC.

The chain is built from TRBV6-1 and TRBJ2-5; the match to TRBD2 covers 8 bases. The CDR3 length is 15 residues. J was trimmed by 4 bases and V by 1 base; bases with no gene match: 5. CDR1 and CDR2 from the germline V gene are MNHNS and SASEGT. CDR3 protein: CASSEDGGGPETQYF. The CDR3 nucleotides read TGTGCCAGCAGTGAAGACGGGGGGGGCCCAGAGACCCAGTACTTC.

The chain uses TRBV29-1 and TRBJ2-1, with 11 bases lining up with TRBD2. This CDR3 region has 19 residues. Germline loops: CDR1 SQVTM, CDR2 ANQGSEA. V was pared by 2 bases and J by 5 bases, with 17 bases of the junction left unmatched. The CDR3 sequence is CSVERIASGGPSSNNEQFF. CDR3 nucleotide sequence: TGCAGCGTTGAAAGAATTGCTAGCGGGGGGCCCTCTTCAAACAATGAGCAGTTCTTC.

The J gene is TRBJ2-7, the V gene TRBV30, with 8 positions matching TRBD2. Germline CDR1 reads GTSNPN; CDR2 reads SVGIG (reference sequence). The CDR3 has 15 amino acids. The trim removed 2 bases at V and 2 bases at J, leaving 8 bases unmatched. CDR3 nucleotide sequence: TGTGCCTGGAGTCCCAACCTAGCGGGCCCCTACGAGCAGTACTTC. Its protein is CAWSPNLAGPYEQYF.

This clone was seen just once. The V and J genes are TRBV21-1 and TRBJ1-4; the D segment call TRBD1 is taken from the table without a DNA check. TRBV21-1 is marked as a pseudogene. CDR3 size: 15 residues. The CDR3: CASSGTRQGSEKLFF. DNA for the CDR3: TGTGCCAGCAGCGGGACTCGACAGGGGAGTGAAAAACTGTTTTTT.

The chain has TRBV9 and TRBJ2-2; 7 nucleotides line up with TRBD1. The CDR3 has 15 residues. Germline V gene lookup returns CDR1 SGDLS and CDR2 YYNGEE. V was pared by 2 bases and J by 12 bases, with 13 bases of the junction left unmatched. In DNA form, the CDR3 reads TGTGCCAGCAGCGTTGGGACAGTACCAGGCGTGAAGCTGTTTTTT. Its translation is CASSVGTVPGVKLFF.

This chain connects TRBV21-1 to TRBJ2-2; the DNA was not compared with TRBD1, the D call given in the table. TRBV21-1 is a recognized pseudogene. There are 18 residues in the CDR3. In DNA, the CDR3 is TGTGCCAGCAGCAATGGTCGGACCGGGACAGCGAACACCGGGGAGCTGTTTTTT. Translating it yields CASSNGRTGTANTGELFF.

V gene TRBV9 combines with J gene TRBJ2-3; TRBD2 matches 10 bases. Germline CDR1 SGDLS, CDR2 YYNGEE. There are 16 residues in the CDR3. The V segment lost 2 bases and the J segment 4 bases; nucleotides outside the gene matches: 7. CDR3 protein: CASSVVSGGAADTQYF. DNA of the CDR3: TGTGCCAGCAGCGTTGTAAGCGGGGGGGCGGCAGATACGCAGTATTTT.

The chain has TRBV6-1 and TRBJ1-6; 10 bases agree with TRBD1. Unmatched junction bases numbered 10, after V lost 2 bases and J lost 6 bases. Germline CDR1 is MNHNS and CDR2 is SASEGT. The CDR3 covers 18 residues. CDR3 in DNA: TGTGCCAGCAGTGAAAGGGGGGGACAGGGGAAAATTAATTCACCCCTCCACTTT. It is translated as CASSERGGQGKINSPLHF.

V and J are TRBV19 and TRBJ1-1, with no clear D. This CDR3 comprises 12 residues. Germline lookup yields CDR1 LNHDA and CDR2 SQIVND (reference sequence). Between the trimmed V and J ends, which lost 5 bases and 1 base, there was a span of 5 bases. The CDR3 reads CASSYRNTEAFF. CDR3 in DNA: TGTGCCAGTAGTTACAGGAACACTGAAGCTTTCTTT.

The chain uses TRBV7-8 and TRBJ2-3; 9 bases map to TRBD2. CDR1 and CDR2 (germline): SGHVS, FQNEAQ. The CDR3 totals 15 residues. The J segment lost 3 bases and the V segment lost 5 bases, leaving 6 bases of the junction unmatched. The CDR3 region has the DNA TGTGCCAGCAGCGGGAGCGGGGGGATGACAGATACGCAGTATTTT. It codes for CASSGSGGMTDTQYF.

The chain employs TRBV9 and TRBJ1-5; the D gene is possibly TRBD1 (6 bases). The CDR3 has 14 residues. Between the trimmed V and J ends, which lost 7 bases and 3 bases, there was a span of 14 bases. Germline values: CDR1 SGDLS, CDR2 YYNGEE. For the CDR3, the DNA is TGTGCCAGCGGGCAGGGGACCTTCAATCAGCCCCAGCATTTT. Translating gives CASGQGTFNQPQHF.

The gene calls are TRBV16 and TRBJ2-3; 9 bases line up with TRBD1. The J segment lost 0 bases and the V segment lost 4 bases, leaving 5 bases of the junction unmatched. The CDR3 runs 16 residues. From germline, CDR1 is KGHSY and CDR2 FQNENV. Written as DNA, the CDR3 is TGTGCCAGCAGCCCGGGAGACAGGGGGAGCACAGATACGCAGTATTTT. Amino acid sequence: CASSPGDRGSTDTQYF.

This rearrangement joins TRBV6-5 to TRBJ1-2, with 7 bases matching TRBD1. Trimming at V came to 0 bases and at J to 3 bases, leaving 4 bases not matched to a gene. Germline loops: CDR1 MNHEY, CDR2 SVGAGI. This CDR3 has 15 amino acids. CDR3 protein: CASSYSNRGDYGYTF. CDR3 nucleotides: TGTGCCAGCAGTTACTCGAACAGGGGAGACTATGGCTACACCTTC.

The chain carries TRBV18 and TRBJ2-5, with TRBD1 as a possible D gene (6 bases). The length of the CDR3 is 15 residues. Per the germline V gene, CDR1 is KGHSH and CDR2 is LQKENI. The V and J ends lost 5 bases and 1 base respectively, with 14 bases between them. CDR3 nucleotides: TGTGCCAGCTCAGAAAACAGGGTTCCCCAAGAGACCCAGTACTTC. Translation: CASSENRVPQETQYF.

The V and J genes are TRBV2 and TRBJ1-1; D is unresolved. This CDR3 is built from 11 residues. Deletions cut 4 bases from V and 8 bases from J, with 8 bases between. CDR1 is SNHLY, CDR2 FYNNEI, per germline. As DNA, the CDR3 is TGTGCCAGCAGTGTTCTCTCGGAAGCTTTCTTT. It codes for CASSVLSEAFF.

This CDR3 is CASRATGMPYEQYF. CDR3 nucleotide sequence: TGTGCCAGTAGGGCCACAGGGATGCCCTACGAGCAGTACTTC. The chain carries TRBV19 and TRBJ2-7, with D possibly being TRBD1 (6 bases). The CDR3 extends over 14 amino acids. V was shortened by 6 bases and J by 2 bases, with 14 bases between the two germline ends. Germline V gives CDR1 LNHDA, CDR2 SQIVND (reference sequence).

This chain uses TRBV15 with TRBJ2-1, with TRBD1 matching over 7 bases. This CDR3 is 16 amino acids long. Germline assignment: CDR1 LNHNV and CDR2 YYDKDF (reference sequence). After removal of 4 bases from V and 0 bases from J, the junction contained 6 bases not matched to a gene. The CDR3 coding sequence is TGTGCCACCAGCAAAGACAACAGGGGCTCCTACAATGAGCAGTTCTTC. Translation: CATSKDNRGSYNEQFF. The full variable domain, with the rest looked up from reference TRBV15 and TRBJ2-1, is DAMVIQNPRYQVTQFGKPVTLSCSQTLNHNVMYWYQQKSSQAPKLLFHYYDKDFNNEADTPDNFQSRRPNTSFCFLDIRSPGLGDTAMYLCATSKDNRGSYNEQFFGPGTRLTVL.

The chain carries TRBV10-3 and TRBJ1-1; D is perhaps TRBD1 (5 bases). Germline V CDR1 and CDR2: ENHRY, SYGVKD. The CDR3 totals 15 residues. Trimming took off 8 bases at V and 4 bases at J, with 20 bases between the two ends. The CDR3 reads CAIGGGGRARTEAFF. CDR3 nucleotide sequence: TGTGCCATCGGGGGGGGTGGGAGGGCGCGCACTGAAGCTTTCTTT.

The CDR3 protein is CASRGLGYGYTF. The CDR3 coding sequence is TGTGCCAGCAGGGGGCTCGGCTATGGCTACACCTTC. This chain links TRBV2 with TRBJ1-2, with a possible D match to TRBD1 (5 bases). V was clipped by 6 bases and J by 4 bases, with 9 bases between them. The CDR3 has 12 amino acids. CDR1 SNHLY and CDR2 FYNNEI come from the germline V gene.